Presented here are 9 T cell receptor beta chains from one specimen sequenced in a study of cytomegalovirus exposure and HLA in healthy donors. Vbeta (60) and Jbeta (13) primers were used in the PCR. Only in-frame clones appear in the TCRdb table, and some are missing; sequencing was by immunoSEQ multiplex PCR. The table includes 150,000 or so clones, roughly 85% detected once. The material sequenced was PBMCs. These receptors were obtained from a woman younger than 30 in good health and CMV-seronegative.

The table lists this clone with a count of one. The V gene is TRBV7-2, the J gene TRBJ1-1, with 9 positions matching TRBD1. The germline V gene encodes CDR1 SGHTA and CDR2 FQGNSA. CDR3 length: 14 residues. V trimming: 5 bases; J trimming: 3 bases; junction bases outside the gene matches: 4. DNA of the CDR3: TGTGCCAGCAGCCCGACAGGGGGGGACACTGAAGCTTTCTTT. This gives the protein CASSPTGGDTEAFF. Full variable domain (outside the CDR3, taken from reference TRBV7-2 and TRBJ1-1): GAGVSQSPSNKVTEKGKDVELRCDPISGHTALYWYRQSLGQGLEFLIYFQGNSAPDKSGLPSDRFSAERTGGSVSTLTIQRTQQEDSAVYLCASSPTGGDTEAFFGQGTRLTVV.

Concerning this clone itself: This same CDR3 is encoded by further DNA sequences in the sample. The chain uses TRBV2 and TRBJ2-3, with unresolved D. CDR1 and CDR2 from the germline V gene are SNHLY and FYNNEI. V was trimmed by 4 bases and J by 0 bases, leaving 8 bases between them. The CDR3 contains 14 residues. CDR3 protein: CASSVDSSTDTQYF. The CDR3 DNA is TGTGCCAGCAGTGTTGATAGTAGCACAGATACGCAGTATTTT. The entire variable domain, with the rest obtained from reference TRBV2 and TRBJ2-3, is as follows: EPEVTQTPSHQVTQMGQEVILRCVPISNHLYFYWYRQILGQKVEFLVSFYNNEISEKSEIFDDQFSVERPDGSNFTLKIRSTKLEDSAMYFCASSVDSSTDTQYFGPGTRLTVL.

The gene calls are TRBV19 and TRBJ2-1; a weak D match, TRBD1 (5 bases). Trimming took off 8 bases at V and 4 bases at J, with 18 bases between the two ends. CDR1 is LNHDA and CDR2 is SQIVND in the germline V gene (reference sequence). The CDR3 runs to 15 residues. The chain's CDR3 is CASGEKAGRYNEQFF. CDR3 nucleotide sequence: TGTGCCAGTGGAGAGAAGGCAGGGCGATACAATGAGCAGTTCTTC.

The J gene is TRBJ2-1, the V gene TRBV11-2, with D possibly matching TRBD2 (6 bases). Trimming took off 4 bases at V and 2 bases at J, with 15 bases between the two ends. The CDR3 is made up of 16 amino acids. Germline loops: CDR1 SGHAT, CDR2 FQNNGV. The CDR3 coding sequence is TGTGCCAGCAGCTCTCCCCCCAGGGAGGCCTACAATGAGCAGTTCTTC. Amino acids: CASSSPPREAYNEQFF.

This clone is a singleton in its sample. V gene TRBV6-6 combines with J gene TRBJ1-2; no definite D call. CDR3 length: 12 amino acids. The ends were cut back, 4 bases at V and 8 bases at J, with 11 bases in the middle. Germline V gene lookup returns CDR1 MNHNY and CDR2 SVGAGI (reference sequence). This CDR3 reads CASSSLKRGYTF. The CDR3 coding sequence is TGTGCCAGCAGTTCCCTAAAGCGAGGCTACACCTTC.

The V gene is TRBV7-2, the J gene TRBJ2-7, with 13 bases matching TRBD2. The CDR3 runs to 15 residues. V dropped 10 bases and J dropped 2; count of bases not matched to a gene: 8. CDR1 is SGHTA, CDR2 FQGNSA, per germline. Written as DNA, the CDR3 is TGTGCCACCCGACCGGGACTAGCGGGACCCTACGAGCAGTACTTC. It is translated as CATRPGLAGPYEQYF.

The chain uses TRBV29-1 and TRBJ1-2, with 8 bases lining up with TRBD1. There are 15 residues in the CDR3. Germline CDR1 is SQVTM and CDR2 is ANQGSEA. J gave up 0 bases and V 6 bases, and 9 bases lay outside the gene matches. The DNA of the CDR3 is TGCAGCGTGGGGGGGGACAGGAGAGCTAACTATGGCTACACCTTC. This encodes CSVGGDRRANYGYTF.

For this clone: An end of the junction differs from the germline gene, which may be a read error. The chain carries TRBV7-9 and TRBJ2-2; D unclear. From germline, CDR1 is SEHNR and CDR2 FQNEAQ (reference sequence). CDR3 length: 12 amino acids. The CDR3 here is CSSLTNTGELFF. The CDR3 DNA follows: TGTTCCAGCCTAACCAACACCGGGGAGCTGTTTTTT.

The chain has TRBV2 and TRBJ1-2; D is unresolved. The ends were cut back, 0 bases at V and 9 bases at J, with 11 bases in the middle. The CDR3 has 13 residues. The germline V gene has CDR1 SNHLY and CDR2 FYNNEI. CDR3 amino acids: CASSEATTGSYTF. The CDR3 nucleotides read TGTGCCAGCAGTGAAGCTACCACTGGTAGCTACACCTTC.